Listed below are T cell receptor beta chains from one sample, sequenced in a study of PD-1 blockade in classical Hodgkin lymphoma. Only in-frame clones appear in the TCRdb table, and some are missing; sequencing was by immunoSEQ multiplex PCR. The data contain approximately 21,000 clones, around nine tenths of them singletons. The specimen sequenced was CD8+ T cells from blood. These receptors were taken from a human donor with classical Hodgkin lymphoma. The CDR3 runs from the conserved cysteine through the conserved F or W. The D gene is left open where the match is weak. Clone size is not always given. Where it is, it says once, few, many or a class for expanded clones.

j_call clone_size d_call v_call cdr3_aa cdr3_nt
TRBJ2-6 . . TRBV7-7 CASSSSPAPNSGANVLTF TGTGCCAGCAGCTCAAGCCCAGCTCCTAACTCTGGGGCCAACGTCCTGACTTTC
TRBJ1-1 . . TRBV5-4 CASSFGAETEAFF TGTGCCAGCAGCTTTGGGGCAGAGACTGAAGCTTTCTTT
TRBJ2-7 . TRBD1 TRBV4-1 CASSQVPTGQVHEQYF TGCGCCAGCAGCCAAGTCCCGACAGGACAGGTCCACGAGCAGTACTTC
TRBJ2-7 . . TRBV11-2 CASSFGTPLYEQYF TGTGCCAGCAGCTTCGGGACACCCCTCTACGAGCAGTACTTC
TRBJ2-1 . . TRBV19 CASSTKGGYNEQFF TGTGCCAGTAGTACCAAGGGGGGTTACAATGAGCAGTTCTTC
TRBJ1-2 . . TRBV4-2 CASSRGRLDYGYTF TGTGCCAGCAGCCGTGGAAGATTGGACTATGGCTACACCTTC
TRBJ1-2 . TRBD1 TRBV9 CASSSWTGGGVNYGYTF TGTGCCAGCAGCTCCTGGACAGGGGGAGGGGTTAACTATGGCTACACCTTC
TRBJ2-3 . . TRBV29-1 CSGVPGRIRSTDTQYF TGCAGCGGCGTCCCGGGACGGATCCGCAGCACAGATACGCAGTATTTT
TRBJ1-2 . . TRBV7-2 CASSLEVGGLGYGYTF TGTGCCAGCAGCTTAGAAGTCGGGGGCTTGGGCTATGGCTACACCTTC
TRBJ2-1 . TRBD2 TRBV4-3 CASSQDLREGENEQFF TGCGCCAGCAGCCAAGATCTCCGGGAGGGCGAGAATGAGCAGTTCTTC
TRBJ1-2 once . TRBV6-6 CASSYRGYGYTF TGTGCCAGCAGTTACCGCGGTTATGGCTACACCTTC
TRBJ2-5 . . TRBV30 CAGGQTFQETQYF TGTGCCGGAGGACAAACTTTCCAAGAGACCCAGTACTTC
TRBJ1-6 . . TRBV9 CASSVGGQSPLHF TGTGCCAGCAGCGTAGGGGGCCAATCACCCCTCCACTTT
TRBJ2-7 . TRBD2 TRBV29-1 CSVEGLAEEYEQYF TGCAGCGTTGAGGGACTAGCGGAAGAGTACGAGCAGTACTTC
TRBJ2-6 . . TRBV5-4 CASRSDGPLGANVLTF TGTGCCAGCAGATCCGACGGGCCCCTTGGGGCCAACGTCCTGACTTTC
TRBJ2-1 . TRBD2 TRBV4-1 CASSQFSSGGRYNEQFF TGCGCCAGCAGCCAATTTTCTAGCGGGGGTCGGTACAATGAGCAGTTCTTC
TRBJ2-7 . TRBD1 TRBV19 CASSGQGGYEQYF TGTGCCAGTAGCGGACAGGGGGGCTACGAGCAGTACTTC
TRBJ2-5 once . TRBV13 CASSLGGQETQYF TGTGCCAGCAGCTTGGGGGGCCAAGAGACCCAGTACTTC
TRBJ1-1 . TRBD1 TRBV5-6 CASSRQGFGEAFF TGTGCCAGCAGCCGACAGGGCTTCGGTGAAGCTTTCTTT
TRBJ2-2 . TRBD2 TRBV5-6 CASSPSGTKAGELFF TGTGCCAGCAGCCCCTCCGGGACTAAGGCCGGGGAGCTGTTTTTT
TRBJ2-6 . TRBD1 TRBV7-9 CASSYLQGADGANVLTF TGTGCCAGCAGCTACCTCCAGGGGGCGGATGGGGCCAACGTCCTGACTTTC
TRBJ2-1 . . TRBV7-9 CASSPRAGGLDEQFF TGTGCCAGCAGCCCAAGGGCAGGAGGGCTGGATGAGCAGTTCTTC